This entry features one T cell receptor beta chain sequence. The sample is drawn from a study of T cells after somatic rescue of genetic block. The CDR3 sequence is 14 residues long. The junction had 3 bases not matched to a gene; V was cut back by 4 bases and J by 1 base. CDR1 is LNHDA and CDR2 is SQIVND in the germline V gene (reference sequence). The table came from immunoSEQ multiplex PCR; TCRdb's copy has only in-frame clones and leaves some out. This sample has roughly 58,000 clones, with approximately 96% found just once. The sample comprised peripheral blood mononuclear cells (PBMCs). This clonotype was sampled from a child younger than two. The V call is TRBV19, the J call TRBJ1-1; 7 bases map to TRBD1. The chain's CDR3 is CASSSGTANTEAFF. The DNA for the CDR3 is TGTGCCAGTAGTAGCGGGACAGCGAACACTGAAGCTTTCTTT.